This T cell receptor beta chain stems from a study of monozygotic twins with inflammatory bowel disease. The unique tags termed UMIs, each holding a 6-nucleotide sample barcode, were added by means of template switching. TCRdb re-called the 5' RACE reads and shows each CDR3 protein once, DNA omitted. The table lists approximately 160,000 distinct CDR3 sequences, with approximately 7% in the top ten. The germline gives CDR1 DFQATT, CDR2 SNEGSKA (reference sequence). There are 13 residues in the CDR3. Input material: blood. This TCR derives from a human donor with ulcerative colitis or Crohn's disease, or a healthy co-twin of an affected twin (not recorded which). This chain links TRBV20-1 with TRBJ2-3; TCRdb's D call, TRBD2, is unchecked because there is no DNA. CDR3 region: CSPRGGSTNTQYF.